A single sample gave rise to the 15 T cell receptor beta chains below, sequenced in a study of early T cells in non-severe SARS-CoV-2 infection. In TCRdb, the 5' RACE reads were re-called with MiXCR into one record per CDR3 protein. The profile shows tens of thousands of distinct CDR3 sequences, 12% of them singletons. The sample was whole blood. The receptors originated from an adult who was a healthcare worker with PCR-confirmed SARS-CoV-2 infection or an uninfected control (not recorded which).

This clonotype was counted a few times. V gene TRBV6-5 combines with J gene TRBJ2-1; no clear D. Between the trimmed V and J ends, which lost 6 bases and 2 bases, there was a span of 8 bases. Germline V CDR1 and CDR2: MNHEY, SVGAGI. CDR3 length: 13 amino acids. The CDR3 nucleotides are TGTGCCAGCAGCACTCCACCCTACAATGAGCAGTTCTTC. It codes for CASSTPPYNEQFF.

V is TRBV11-2 and J is TRBJ2-1, with 8 bases that match TRBD2. The CDR3 runs to 17 residues. CDR1 is SGHAT, CDR2 FQNNGV, per germline. J gave up 8 bases and V 1 base, and 13 bases lay outside the gene matches. The CDR3 spells CASSLAPGVAGWDEQFF. The DNA of the CDR3 is TGTGCCAGCAGCTTAGCCCCCGGAGTAGCGGGGTGGGATGAGCAGTTCTTC. Together with reference TRBV11-2 and TRBJ2-1, the CDR3 gives the full variable domain: EAGVAQSPRYKIIEKRQSVAFWCNPISGHATLYWYQQILGQGPKLLIQFQNNGVVDDSQLPKDRFSAERLKGVDSTLKIQPAKLEDSAVYLCASSLAPGVAGWDEQFFGPGTRLTVL.

This clonotype occurred many times. This rearrangement joins TRBV12-3 or TRBV12-4 to TRBJ2-3; no firm D call. The CDR3 spans 14 residues. Trimming stripped 1 base from V and 0 bases from J, with 5 bases between. CDR3 amino acids: CASSLEVSTDTQYF. The DNA of the CDR3 is TGTGCCAGCAGTTTAGAGGTCAGCACAGATACGCAGTATTTT.

This clonotype was observed a few times. The J gene is TRBJ1-5, the V gene TRBV7-2, with 7 bases fitting TRBD1. The junction had 11 bases not matched to a gene; V was cut back by 2 bases and J by 1 base. The CDR3 loop spans 18 amino acids. Germline-derived CDR1 and CDR2 are SGHTA and FQGNSA. In nucleotides, the CDR3 is TGTGCCAGCAGCTTACCCCAGGGGGTCCAGGGGAGCAATCAGCCCCAGCATTTT. This encodes CASSLPQGVQGSNQPQHF.

This clonotype has a count of ten or more. V usage is TRBV21-1 and J usage is TRBJ1-1. TRBV21-1 is recorded as a pseudogene. This CDR3 spans 12 amino acids. The CDR3 DNA reads TGTGCCAGTCTAAGAAGAAACACTGAAGCTTTCTTT. Translating it yields CASLRRNTEAFF.

This clonotype was recorded many times. The chain employs TRBV5-6 and TRBJ1-1; D possibly corresponds to TRBD1 (5 bases). CDR3 length: 17 residues. The V gene's germline CDR1 is SGHDT and CDR2 YYEEEE. The V end lost 0 bases, the J end lost 0 bases, and 15 bases lay between the germline ends. The chain's CDR3 is CASSLVEGGAMNTEAFF. CDR3 in DNA: TGTGCCAGCAGCTTGGTGGAGGGAGGGGCGATGAACACTGAAGCTTTCTTT.

This clonotype was counted between two and nine times. This chain connects TRBV6-5 to TRBJ1-1; D possibly corresponds to TRBD1 (6 bases). V was cut by 3 bases and J by 1 base, with 15 bases left in between. Germline V gene sequence: CDR1 MNHEY, CDR2 SVGAGI. This CDR3 is built from 16 residues. CDR3 sequence reads: CASSYGRGATNTEAFF. The CDR3 nucleotides are TGTGCCAGCAGTTATGGTCGGGGGGCCACGAACACTGAAGCTTTCTTT.

This clonotype was seen repeatedly, ten times or more. The chain combines TRBV27 with TRBJ2-3; D may match TRBD1 or TRBD2 (7 bases each). Germline CDR1 reads MNHEY; CDR2 reads SMNVEV (reference sequence). CDR3 size: 13 residues. The V and J ends lost 5 bases and 3 bases respectively, with 9 bases between them. The CDR3 reads CASSQGGTDTQYF. In nucleotides, the CDR3 is TGTGCCAGCAGTCAGGGGGGGACAGATACGCAGTATTTT.

The sample holds many counts of this clonotype. The rearrangement joins TRBV5-5 to TRBJ1-1; D call uncertain. Deletions cut 2 bases from V and 5 bases from J, with 7 bases between. Germline V gives CDR1 SGHKS, CDR2 YYEKEE (reference sequence). The CDR3 loop spans 12 amino acids. The CDR3 reads CASSFSLTEAFF. The CDR3 DNA reads TGTGCCAGCAGCTTCTCATTGACTGAAGCTTTCTTT.

The table lists this clonotype with many counts. The chain couples TRBV20-1 to TRBJ2-7; either TRBD1 or TRBD2 may supply D (5 bases each). Germline CDR1 DFQATT, CDR2 SNEGSKA (reference sequence). The V end was cut by 6 bases, the J end by 6 bases, with 18 bases between. CDR3 length: 13 amino acids. The CDR3 DNA sequence: TGCAGTGCGAAGAGGGGTACTACGGGCGAGCAGTACTTC. Translation gives CSAKRGTTGEQYF.

The sample holds a few counts of this clonotype. The chain uses TRBV19 and TRBJ1-6; perhaps TRBD1 as D (6 bases). Germline assignment: CDR1 LNHDA and CDR2 SQIVND (reference sequence). The CDR3 sequence is 13 residues long. Trimming took 3 bases from V and 7 from J, leaving 7 bases between them. CDR3 loop: CASSIGQNSPLHF. In nucleotides, the CDR3 is TGTGCCAGTAGTATTGGACAGAATTCACCCCTCCACTTT.

This chain's CDR3 is CASSPAGGGWGNTIYF. In DNA, the CDR3 is TGTGCCAGCAGCCCCGCCGGGGGCGGATGGGGAAACACCATATATTTT. This rearrangement joins TRBV27 to TRBJ1-3; D possibly corresponds to TRBD1 (6 bases). This CDR3 region has 16 residues. Trimming took off 6 bases at V and 4 bases at J, with 19 bases between the two ends. In germline, CDR1 is MNHEY, CDR2 SMNVEV (reference sequence).

The CDR3 DNA reads as TGCAGCGTTGGTTCGGTTCGTTGGACAGATACGCAGTATTTT. Translating it yields CSVGSVRWTDTQYF. This rearrangement joins TRBV29-1 to TRBJ2-3; no firm D call. The CDR3 contains 14 residues. Germline CDR1 and CDR2: SQVTM and ANQGSEA. The ends were cut back, 4 bases at V and 3 bases at J, with 14 bases in the middle.

Ten or more counts support this clonotype. The chain is built from TRBV29-1 and TRBJ1-2; D not resolved. V was pared by 4 bases and J by 5 bases, with 17 bases between. Germline-derived CDR1 and CDR2 are SQVTM and ANQGSEA. The CDR3 consists of 14 residues. The CDR3 nucleotides read TGCAGCGTTGCTGAGGGAGGGAAGTCTTATGGCTACACCTTC. The encoded protein is CSVAEGGKSYGYTF.

This clonotype was found many times. V is TRBV25-1 and J is TRBJ2-7; the match to TRBD2 covers 7 bases. The V segment lost 4 bases and the J segment 2 bases; nucleotides outside the gene matches: 11. The CDR3 runs 16 residues. The germline V gene has CDR1 MGHDK and CDR2 SYGVNS. CDR3 loop: CASSGLSGSRTYEQYF. Here the CDR3 DNA reads TGTGCCAGCAGTGGACTTAGCGGGTCGCGCACCTACGAGCAGTACTTC.